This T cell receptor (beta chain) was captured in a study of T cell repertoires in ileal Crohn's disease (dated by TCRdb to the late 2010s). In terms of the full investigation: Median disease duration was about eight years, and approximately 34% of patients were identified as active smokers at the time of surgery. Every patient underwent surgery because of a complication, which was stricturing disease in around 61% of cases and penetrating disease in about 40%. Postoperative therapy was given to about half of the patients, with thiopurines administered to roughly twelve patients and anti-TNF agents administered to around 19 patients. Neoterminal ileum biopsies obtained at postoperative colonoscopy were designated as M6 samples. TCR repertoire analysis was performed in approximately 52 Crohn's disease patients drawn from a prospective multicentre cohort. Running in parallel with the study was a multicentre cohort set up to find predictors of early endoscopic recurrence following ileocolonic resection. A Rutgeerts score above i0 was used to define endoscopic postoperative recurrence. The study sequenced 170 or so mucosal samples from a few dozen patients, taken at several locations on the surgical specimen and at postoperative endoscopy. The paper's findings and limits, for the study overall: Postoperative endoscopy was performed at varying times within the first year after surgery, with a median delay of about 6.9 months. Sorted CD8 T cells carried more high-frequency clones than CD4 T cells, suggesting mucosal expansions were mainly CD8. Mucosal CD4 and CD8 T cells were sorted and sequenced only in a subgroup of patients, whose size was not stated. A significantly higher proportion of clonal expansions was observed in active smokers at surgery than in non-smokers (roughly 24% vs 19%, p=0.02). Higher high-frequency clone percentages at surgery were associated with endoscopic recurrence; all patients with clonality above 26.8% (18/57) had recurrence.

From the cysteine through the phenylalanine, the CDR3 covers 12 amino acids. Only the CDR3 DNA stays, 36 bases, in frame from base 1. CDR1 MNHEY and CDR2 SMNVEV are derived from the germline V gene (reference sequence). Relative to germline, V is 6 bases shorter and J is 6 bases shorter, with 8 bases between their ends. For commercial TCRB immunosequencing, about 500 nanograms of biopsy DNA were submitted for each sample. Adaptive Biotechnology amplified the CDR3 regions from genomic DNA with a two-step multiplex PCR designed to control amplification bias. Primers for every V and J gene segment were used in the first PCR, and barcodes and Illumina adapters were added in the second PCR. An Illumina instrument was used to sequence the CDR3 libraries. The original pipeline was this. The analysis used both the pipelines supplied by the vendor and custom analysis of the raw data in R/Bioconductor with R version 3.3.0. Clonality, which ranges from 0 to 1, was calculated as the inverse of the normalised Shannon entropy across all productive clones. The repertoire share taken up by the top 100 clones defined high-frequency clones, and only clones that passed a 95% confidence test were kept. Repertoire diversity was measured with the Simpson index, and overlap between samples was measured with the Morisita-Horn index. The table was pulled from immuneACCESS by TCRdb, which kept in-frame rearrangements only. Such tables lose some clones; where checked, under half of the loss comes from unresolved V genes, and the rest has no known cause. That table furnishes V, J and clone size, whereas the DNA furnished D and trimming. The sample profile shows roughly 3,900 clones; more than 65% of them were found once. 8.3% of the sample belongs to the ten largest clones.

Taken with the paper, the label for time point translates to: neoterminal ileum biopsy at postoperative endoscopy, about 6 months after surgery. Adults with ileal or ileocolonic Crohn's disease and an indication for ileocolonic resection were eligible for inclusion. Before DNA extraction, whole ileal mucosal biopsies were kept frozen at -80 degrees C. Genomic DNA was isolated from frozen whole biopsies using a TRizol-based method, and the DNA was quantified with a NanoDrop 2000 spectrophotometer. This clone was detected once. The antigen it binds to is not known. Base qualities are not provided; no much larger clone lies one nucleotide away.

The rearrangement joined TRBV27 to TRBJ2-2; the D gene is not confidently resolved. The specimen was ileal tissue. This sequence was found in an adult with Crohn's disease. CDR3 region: CASSTTAGELFF. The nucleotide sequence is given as TGTGCCAGCAGCACCACGGCCGGGGAGCTGTTTTTT.